The sequence of this T cell receptor (beta chain) was determined in a study of OX40 agonist ivuxolimab in advanced cancers. At the level of the study: Administration of intravenous ivuxolimab to patients occurred every 2 weeks at 0.01 to 10 mg/kg.

Clones were sequenced by immunoSEQ multiplex PCR, and TCRdb holds only the in-frame ones, with some missing. The sample consists of approximately 35,000 clones, approximately 89% of them appearing once. Sequences were derived from CD4+ or CD8+ T cells sorted from blood, sampled in a trial of the OX40 agonist ivuxolimab. This receptor was taken from an adult with an advanced solid tumor such as melanoma, head and neck, liver or kidney cancer.

The CDR3 DNA sequence: TGTGCCAGCAGCCAAAGCGGGGGGGCAGGAGATACGCAGTATTTT. Its protein is CASSQSGGAGDTQYF. The chain has TRBV11-2 and TRBJ2-3; 10 bases align to TRBD2. This CDR3 comprises 15 residues. V shed 5 bases and J 5 bases; nucleotides not matched to a gene: 7. Germline assignment: CDR1 SGHAT and CDR2 FQNNGV.